A selection of T cell receptor beta chains follows, all from one sample in a study of cytotoxic CD8 clonotypes in ibrutinib-treated CLL. Produced via immunoSEQ multiplex PCR; TCRdb's table is partial and in-frame only. The repertoire holds roughly 150,000 clones, with nearly 90% as singletons. This material consisted of PBMCs, taken at disease progression, from a patient treated with ibrutinib. The receptors shown here come from a human donor with chronic lymphocytic leukemia. Both conserved end residues are part of each CDR3. Rows give clone size only sometimes, using once, few, many, or a class for an expanded clone.

j_call: TRBJ2-1
clone_size: NA
v_call: TRBV5-1
cdr3_aa: CASSEYETSGVSYNEQFF

j_call: TRBJ1-6
clone_size: NA
v_call: TRBV29-1
cdr3_aa: CRDGQGHNSPLHF

j_call: TRBJ2-3
clone_size: NA
v_call: TRBV2
cdr3_aa: CASIGRSTDTQYF

j_call: TRBJ2-1
clone_size: NA
v_call: TRBV5-1
cdr3_aa: CASSLQGSSYNEQFF

j_call: TRBJ2-3
clone_size: NA
v_call: TRBV9
cdr3_aa: CASSVDPRSAQYF

j_call: TRBJ2-3
clone_size: NA
v_call: TRBV10-3
cdr3_aa: CAISPLSGGDRTDTQYF

j_call: TRBJ2-2
clone_size: NA
v_call: TRBV28
cdr3_aa: CASSPGQGATGELFF

j_call: TRBJ2-7
clone_size: NA
v_call: TRBV5-1
cdr3_aa: CASSLNPLYEQYF

j_call: TRBJ2-3
clone_size: NA
v_call: TRBV7-6
cdr3_aa: CASSLVSPGQNVEDTQYF

j_call: TRBJ1-5
clone_size: once
v_call: TRBV2
cdr3_aa: CASHPGADRRYSNQPQHF

j_call: TRBJ2-7
clone_size: NA
v_call: TRBV9
cdr3_aa: CASSLEDSYEQYF

j_call: TRBJ2-1
clone_size: NA
v_call: TRBV29-1
cdr3_aa: CSVEGTGLAGDHLVHGEQFF

j_call: TRBJ2-2
clone_size: NA
v_call: TRBV5-8
cdr3_aa: CASSFGLHQVQATGELFF

j_call: TRBJ2-7
clone_size: NA
v_call: TRBV16
cdr3_aa: CASSQFSGFDSYEQYF

j_call: TRBJ2-7
clone_size: NA
v_call: TRBV5-1
cdr3_aa: CASSLGGSEQYF

j_call: TRBJ2-1
clone_size: NA
v_call: TRBV10-3
cdr3_aa: CAISDKGNNEQFF

j_call: TRBJ2-3
clone_size: once
v_call: TRBV5-1
cdr3_aa: CASSFGYRDTDTQYF

j_call: TRBJ1-5
clone_size: once
v_call: TRBV28
cdr3_aa: CASRQPGQSNQPQHF

j_call: TRBJ2-7
clone_size: NA
v_call: TRBV5-4
cdr3_aa: CASSRAGTGSYEQYF

j_call: TRBJ1-3
clone_size: NA
v_call: TRBV9
cdr3_aa: CASSTGAGNTIYF

j_call: TRBJ2-7
clone_size: once
v_call: TRBV27
cdr3_aa: CASSLIPAGVGEQYF

j_call: TRBJ1-1
clone_size: NA
v_call: TRBV28
cdr3_aa: CASTLGDTGEAFF

j_call: TRBJ2-1
clone_size: NA
v_call: TRBV6-6
cdr3_aa: CASSYQPLGEQFF

j_call: TRBJ2-7
clone_size: NA
v_call: TRBV12-5
cdr3_aa: CASGLVWEHLDRGSYEQYF

j_call: TRBJ2-7
clone_size: NA
v_call: TRBV28
cdr3_aa: CASGWESYEQYF

j_call: TRBJ1-4
clone_size: few
v_call: TRBV6-1
cdr3_aa: CASSEGQGTNEKLFF

j_call: TRBJ2-7
clone_size: NA
v_call: TRBV27
cdr3_aa: CASSPAGSYEQYF

j_call: TRBJ2-7
clone_size: NA
v_call: TRBV11-2
cdr3_aa: CATRRQASSYEQYF

j_call: TRBJ2-1
clone_size: NA
v_call: TRBV19
cdr3_aa: CASRDSNEIQQFF

j_call: TRBJ2-1
clone_size: NA
v_call: TRBV28
cdr3_aa: CASEREGRNEQFF

j_call: TRBJ2-1
clone_size: NA
v_call: TRBV29-1
cdr3_aa: CSVAGTTASEQFF

j_call: TRBJ1-2
clone_size: NA
v_call: TRBV28
cdr3_aa: CACGGAGAYGYTF

j_call: TRBJ1-2
clone_size: NA
v_call: TRBV6-1
cdr3_aa: CASSDPTGSYLGYTF

j_call: TRBJ2-7
clone_size: NA
v_call: TRBV5-1
cdr3_aa: CASSPSDGPSYEQYF

j_call: TRBJ1-1
clone_size: NA
v_call: TRBV18
cdr3_aa: CASSQQIGNTEAFF

j_call: TRBJ1-1
clone_size: once
v_call: TRBV19
cdr3_aa: CASSISEDSYTEAFF

j_call: TRBJ2-5
clone_size: NA
v_call: TRBV9
cdr3_aa: CASSVGSLAGGQETQYF

j_call: TRBJ1-1
clone_size: many
v_call: TRBV5-5
cdr3_aa: CASSLGVGTEAFF

j_call: TRBJ1-4
clone_size: NA
v_call: TRBV7-3
cdr3_aa: CASSFDGEKLFF

j_call: TRBJ2-3
clone_size: NA
v_call: TRBV19
cdr3_aa: CASSRAGAVTDTQYF

j_call: TRBJ1-2
clone_size: NA
v_call: TRBV5-1
cdr3_aa: CASSSGDRGEDGYTF

j_call: TRBJ2-7
clone_size: NA
v_call: TRBV7-3
cdr3_aa: CASSPQRSTSYEQYF

j_call: TRBJ1-2
clone_size: NA
v_call: TRBV7-8
cdr3_aa: CASSADSSRSYGYTF

j_call: TRBJ2-1
clone_size: NA
v_call: TRBV5-1
cdr3_aa: CASSLALSGGSYNEQFF

j_call: TRBJ2-1
clone_size: once
v_call: TRBV20-1
cdr3_aa: CSASPGYEQFF

j_call: TRBJ1-2
clone_size: NA
v_call: TRBV7-2
cdr3_aa: CASSLERQGHGYTF

j_call: TRBJ2-7
clone_size: NA
v_call: TRBV19
cdr3_aa: CASGQGRAYEQYF

j_call: TRBJ1-1
clone_size: NA
v_call: TRBV29-1
cdr3_aa: CSVGTGQNTEAFF

j_call: TRBJ2-1
clone_size: NA
v_call: TRBV5-1
cdr3_aa: CASRLLADSYNEQFF

j_call: TRBJ2-3
clone_size: NA
v_call: TRBV11-2
cdr3_aa: CASSPGLAGADTQYF

j_call: TRBJ2-4
clone_size: NA
v_call: TRBV27
cdr3_aa: CASSSSPEPNIQYF

j_call: TRBJ2-3
clone_size: NA
v_call: TRBV4-1
cdr3_aa: CASSLQPLDTDTQYF

j_call: TRBJ1-1
clone_size: NA
v_call: TRBV27
cdr3_aa: CASKDRVRNTEAFF

j_call: TRBJ2-3
clone_size: NA
v_call: TRBV9
cdr3_aa: CASSAILAGGTDTQYF

j_call: TRBJ2-7
clone_size: NA
v_call: TRBV19
cdr3_aa: CASSIGTGSSYEQYF

j_call: TRBJ2-7
clone_size: NA
v_call: TRBV19
cdr3_aa: CASSGQGSEQYF

j_call: TRBJ2-1
clone_size: NA
v_call: TRBV9
cdr3_aa: CASSVGESSYNEQFF